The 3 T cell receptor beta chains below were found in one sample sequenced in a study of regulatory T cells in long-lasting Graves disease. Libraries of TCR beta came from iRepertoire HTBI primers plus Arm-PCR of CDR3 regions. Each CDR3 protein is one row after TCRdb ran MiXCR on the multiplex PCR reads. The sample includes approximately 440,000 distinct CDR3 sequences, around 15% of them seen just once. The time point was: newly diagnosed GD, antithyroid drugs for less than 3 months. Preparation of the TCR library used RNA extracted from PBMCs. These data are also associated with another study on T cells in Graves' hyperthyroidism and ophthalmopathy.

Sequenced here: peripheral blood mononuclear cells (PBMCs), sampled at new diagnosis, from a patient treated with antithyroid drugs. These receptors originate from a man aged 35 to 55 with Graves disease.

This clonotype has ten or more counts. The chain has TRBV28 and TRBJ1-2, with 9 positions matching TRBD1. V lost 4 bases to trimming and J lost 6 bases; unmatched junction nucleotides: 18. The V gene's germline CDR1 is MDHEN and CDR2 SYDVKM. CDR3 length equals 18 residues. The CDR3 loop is CASSSYIRPGTGRDGYTF. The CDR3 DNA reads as TGTGCCAGCAGTTCTTATATCCGACCCGGGACAGGGAGGGATGGCTACACCTTC.

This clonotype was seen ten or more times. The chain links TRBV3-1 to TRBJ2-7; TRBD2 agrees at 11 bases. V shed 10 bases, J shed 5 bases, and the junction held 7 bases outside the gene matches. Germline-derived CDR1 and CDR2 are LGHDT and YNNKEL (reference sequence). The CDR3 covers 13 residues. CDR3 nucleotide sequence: TGTGCCACTAATAGCGGGAGGGCCGACGAGCAGTACTTC. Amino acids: CATNSGRADEQYF.

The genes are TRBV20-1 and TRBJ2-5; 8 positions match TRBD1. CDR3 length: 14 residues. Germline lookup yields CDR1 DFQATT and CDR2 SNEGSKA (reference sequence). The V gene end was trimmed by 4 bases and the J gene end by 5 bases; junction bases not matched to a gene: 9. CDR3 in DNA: TGCAGTGCTACGGGACAGGATGTTGGGGAGACCCAGTACTTC. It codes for CSATGQDVGETQYF.